This entry lists 29 T cell receptor beta chains sequenced from one sample in a study of blood T cell repertoires in COVID-19. Here immunoSEQ multiplex PCR was the method, and the copy in TCRdb shows in-frame clones only, minus some. Of around 100,000 clones in the sample, 85% were seen once. The sequenced sample was peripheral blood. All receptors come from a man aged 45 to 65 with active or convalescent COVID-19.

This clone was observed a single time. This chain joins TRBV11-3 and TRBJ1-1; tentative D call: TRBD1 (5 bases). V gave up 5 bases and J gave up 3 bases, with 13 bases separating them. Germline assignment: CDR1 SGHNT and CDR2 YENEEA. The CDR3 contains 14 residues. The CDR3 DNA reads TGTGCCAGCAGCCCCGACAGATCTTACACTGAAGCTTTCTTT. Its translation: CASSPDRSYTEAFF.

The chain employs TRBV19 and TRBJ1-5; D unclear. Between the trimmed V and J ends, which lost 6 bases and 7 bases, there was a span of 13 bases. There are 13 residues in the CDR3. Germline assignment: CDR1 LNHDA and CDR2 SQIVND (reference sequence). This CDR3 reads CASRGGREQPQHF. CDR3 DNA: TGTGCCAGTAGGGGAGGGAGAGAACAGCCCCAGCATTTT.

This sequence joins TRBV12-5 and TRBJ2-6, with D possibly matching TRBD1 (7 bases). The CDR3 covers 17 residues. The V end was cut by 8 bases, the J end by 3 bases, with 20 bases between. CDR1 is LGHNT and CDR2 is FRNRAP in the germline V gene. This CDR3 reads CASCTSGTAGGANVLTF. The CDR3 DNA follows: TGTGCTAGTTGCACATCGGGGACAGCGGGTGGGGCCAACGTCCTGACTTTC.

This clone was recorded once. The V call is TRBV25-1, the J call TRBJ2-7; D possibly corresponds to TRBD1 (5 bases). Germline V gene sequence: CDR1 MGHDK, CDR2 SYGVNS. The CDR3 consists of 14 residues. Trimming cost V 2 bases and J 0 bases, with 8 bases left between them. CDR3 bases: TGTGCCAGCAGTGAAAGGGGAAGCTCCTACGAGCAGTACTTC. Protein: CASSERGSSYEQYF.

The chain couples TRBV29-1 to TRBJ1-2, with TRBD1 matching 11 bases. J lost 4 bases, V lost 7 bases, and 5 bases had no gene match. Germline-derived CDR1 and CDR2 are SQVTM and ANQGSEA. CDR3 size: 13 residues. This CDR3 reads CSAGQGASYGYTF. CDR3 in DNA: TGCAGCGCAGGACAGGGGGCCAGCTATGGCTACACCTTC.

The V and J genes are TRBV6-5 and TRBJ1-4; D is unresolved. CDR1 and CDR2 from the germline V gene are MNHEY and SVGAGI. The V and J ends lost 6 bases and 0 bases respectively, with 8 bases between them. This CDR3 is built from 14 residues. The CDR3 bases are TGTGCCAGCAGATCGACTGCAACTAATGAAAAACTGTTTTTT. As protein: CASRSTATNEKLFF.

This clone showed up just once. The chain recombines TRBV5-1 with TRBJ2-5; TRBD2 might be the D (5 bases). The CDR3 runs 14 residues. The germline CDR1 and CDR2 sequences are SGHRS and YFSETQ. The ends were cut back, 4 bases at V and 3 bases at J, with 13 bases in the middle. The CDR3 sequence is CASSRIGMEETQYF. The CDR3 nucleotides are TGCGCCAGCAGCCGGATCGGGATGGAAGAGACCCAGTACTTC. Supplemented by reference TRBV5-1 and TRBJ2-5, the full variable domain reads KAGVTQTPRYLIKTRGQQVTLSCSPISGHRSVSWYQQTPGQGLQFLFEYFSETQRNKGNFPGRFSGRQFSNSRSEMNVSTLELGDSALYLCASSRIGMEETQYFGPGTRLLVL.

This sequence joins TRBV7-9 and TRBJ1-4; 8 nucleotides line up with TRBD1. V shed 10 bases and J 7 bases; nucleotides not matched to a gene: 5. From germline, CDR1 is SEHNR and CDR2 FQNEAQ (reference sequence). The CDR3 is made up of 12 amino acids. CDR3 sequence: CATTGGGEKLFF. The CDR3 DNA reads TGTGCCACAACAGGGGGTGGTGAAAAACTGTTTTTT.

The chain employs TRBV2 and TRBJ2-1; 10 positions agree with TRBD2. The V segment lost 11 bases and the J segment 10 bases; nucleotides outside the gene matches: 11. Germline CDR1 reads SNHLY; CDR2 reads FYNNEI. The CDR3 has 13 amino acids. In DNA, the CDR3 is TGTGCCGGTGATAGCGGGAGGTTCGGGGAGCAGTTCTTC. It specifies CAGDSGRFGEQFF. Combining the CDR3 with reference TRBV2 and TRBJ2-1 gives the whole variable domain EPEVTQTPSHQVTQMGQEVILRCVPISNHLYFYWYRQILGQKVEFLVSFYNNEISEKSEIFDDQFSVERPDGSNFTLKIRSTKLEDSAMYFCAGDSGRFGEQFFGPGTRLTVL.

The rearrangement links TRBV27 to TRBJ2-3; TRBD2 might be the D (5 bases). The germline V gene has CDR1 MNHEY and CDR2 SMNVEV (reference sequence). The V and J ends lost 6 bases and 6 bases respectively, with 13 bases between them. The CDR3 spans 13 residues. In DNA form, the CDR3 reads TGTGCCAGCAGCCCCCATGGGGAGGATACGCAGTATTTT. Its translation: CASSPHGEDTQYF.

The chain uses TRBV6-1 and TRBJ1-3; TRBD1 matches 9 bases. The CDR3 is 16 residues long. Per the germline V gene, CDR1 is MNHNS and CDR2 is SASEGT. Trimming removed 3 bases from V and 3 bases from J; junction bases left unmatched: 6. The CDR3 loop reads CASSDLRGQGGNTIYF. For the CDR3, the DNA is TGTGCCAGCAGTGACCTAAGGGGACAGGGTGGAAACACCATATATTTT.

The V call is TRBV4-1, the J call TRBJ1-4; 7 nucleotides align to TRBD1. The CDR3 is 16 amino acids. With 2 bases clipped from V and 3 bases from J, the junction kept 6 bases outside the gene matches. CDR1 is MGHRA and CDR2 is YSYEKL in the germline V gene. This CDR3 reads CASSQPDREANEKLFF. The CDR3 bases are TGCGCCAGCAGCCAACCTGACAGGGAGGCTAATGAAAAACTGTTTTTT.

The chain employs TRBV24-1 and TRBJ2-7, with 10 bases matching TRBD1. The CDR3 is made up of 15 amino acids. After removal of 4 bases from V and 4 bases from J, the junction contained 6 bases not matched to a gene. Germline lookup yields CDR1 KGHDR and CDR2 SFDVKD. DNA for the CDR3: TGTGCCACCAGTGACACCGGGACAGGGGTTTACGAGCAGTACTTC. Translated: CATSDTGTGVYEQYF.

This clone was observed a few times. The chain recombines TRBV7-9 with TRBJ1-5, with 7 bases identical to TRBD1. CDR1 is SEHNR, CDR2 FQNEAQ, per germline (reference sequence). Trimming removed 6 bases from V and 5 bases from J; junction bases left unmatched: 4. The CDR3 sequence is 13 residues long. CDR3 sequence: CASRSQGDQPQHF. CDR3 in DNA: TGTGCCAGCAGGTCGCAGGGGGATCAGCCCCAGCATTTT.

V gene TRBV11-3 combines with J gene TRBJ2-3; TRBD2 agrees at 11 bases. The V gene end was trimmed by 3 bases and the J gene end by 6 bases; junction bases not matched to a gene: 8. Germline V gene lookup returns CDR1 SGHNT and CDR2 YENEEA. The CDR3 runs 16 residues. The CDR3 protein is CASSLVLAGAGDTQYF. In DNA, the CDR3 is TGTGCCAGCAGCTTGGTACTAGCGGGAGCAGGGGATACGCAGTATTTT.

The chain has TRBV19 and TRBJ2-7, with D possibly being TRBD2 (6 bases). The CDR3 sequence is 14 residues long. Trimming removed 4 bases from V and 4 bases from J, with 14 bases in between. Germline assignment: CDR1 LNHDA and CDR2 SQIVND (reference sequence). CDR3 nucleotides: TGTGCCAGTAGTACTCAGGGAGGAGGATACGAGCAGTACTTC. Translation: CASSTQGGGYEQYF.

J is TRBJ2-7 and V is TRBV5-6, with 7 bases matching TRBD2. The CDR3 is made up of 17 amino acids. Germline assignment: CDR1 SGHDT and CDR2 YYEEEE. The V gene end was trimmed by 4 bases and the J gene end by 7 bases; junction bases not matched to a gene: 20. In DNA, the CDR3 is TGTGCCAGCAGCCCCTTTTTAGGACTAGGGGAGCGAGGGGAGCAGTACTTC. Residues: CASSPFLGLGERGEQYF.

The rearrangement joins TRBV18 to TRBJ1-1, with a tentative D call TRBD1 (6 bases). The ends were cut back, 4 bases at V and 3 bases at J, with 15 bases in the middle. The CDR3 is made up of 15 amino acids. The germline V gene has CDR1 KGHSH and CDR2 LQKENI. The CDR3 reads CASSRPGQTDTEAFF. The CDR3 bases are TGTGCCAGCTCACGACCCGGACAGACGGACACTGAAGCTTTCTTT. The full variable domain, its missing parts supplied by reference TRBV18 and TRBJ1-1, is NAGVMQNPRHLVRRRGQEARLRCSPMKGHSHVYWYRQLPEEGLKFMVYLQKENIIDESGMPKERFSAEFPKEGPSILRIQQVVRGDSAAYFCASSRPGQTDTEAFFGQGTRLTVV.

This chain connects TRBV5-1 to TRBJ1-5; D is possibly TRBD1 (5 bases). CDR1 SGHRS and CDR2 YFSETQ come from the germline V gene. V was cut by 1 base and J by 5 bases, with 10 bases left in between. The CDR3 is made up of 14 amino acids. CDR3 nucleotides: TGCGCCAGCAGCTTGATGGGGGGAGATCAGCCCCAGCATTTT. This encodes CASSLMGGDQPQHF.

The V and J genes are TRBV10-3 and TRBJ1-3, with 8 bases that match TRBD1. V was pared by 7 bases and J by 3 bases, with 8 bases of the junction left unmatched. The CDR3 has 15 amino acids. The V gene's germline CDR1 is ENHRY and CDR2 SYGVKD. CDR3 sequence: CAITQNRGIGNTIYF. Written as DNA, the CDR3 is TGTGCCATCACCCAGAACAGGGGGATTGGAAACACCATATATTTT.

The rearrangement joins TRBV12-5 to TRBJ1-5; D might be TRBD1 (6 bases). Germline V gives CDR1 LGHNT, CDR2 FRNRAP. V lost 7 bases to trimming and J lost 5 bases, with 15 bases between them. CDR3 size: 14 residues. DNA of the CDR3: TGTGCTAGTGCCCCGAGTCAGGGGTATCAGCCCCAGCATTTT. Amino acid sequence: CASAPSQGYQPQHF.

The chain joins TRBV5-1 to TRBJ2-1; 15 bases fit TRBD2. V gave up 4 bases and J gave up 7 bases; unmatched junction bases: 18. Per the germline V gene, CDR1 is SGHRS and CDR2 is YFSETQ. The CDR3 totals 20 residues. DNA for the CDR3: TGCGCCAGCAGCATCCTCCCGGGACTAGCGGGAGGCACATGGGTTAATGAGCAGTTCTTC. It yields the protein CASSILPGLAGGTWVNEQFF.

The gene calls are TRBV28 and TRBJ2-7; 10 bases line up with TRBD2. The J segment lost 3 bases and the V segment lost 6 bases, leaving 11 bases of the junction unmatched. This CDR3 has 16 amino acids. CDR1 is MDHEN, CDR2 SYDVKM, per germline. CDR3 in amino acids: CASSPLRASGSYEQYF. The CDR3 DNA is TGTGCCAGCAGCCCCCTGAGGGCTAGCGGGAGCTACGAGCAGTACTTC.

This chain links TRBV10-2 with TRBJ2-3; D gene ambiguous. The CDR3 is made up of 13 amino acids. Germline-derived CDR1 and CDR2 are WSHSY and SAAADI. V gave up 9 bases and J gave up 1 base, with 11 bases separating them. The CDR3 DNA reads as TGCGCCAGTACCCCGGGTGGCACAGATACGCAGTATTTT. It yields the protein CASTPGGTDTQYF.

CDR3 in amino acids: CASSPDGHGYTGELFF. The CDR3, as DNA: TGTGCCAGCAGCCCAGACGGACACGGGTACACCGGGGAGCTGTTTTTT. V gene TRBV5-5 combines with J gene TRBJ2-2, with D possibly matching TRBD1 (5 bases). The CDR3 has 16 amino acids. The V gene's germline CDR1 is SGHKS and CDR2 YYEKEE (reference sequence). Trimming cost V 4 bases and J 3 bases, with 16 bases left between them.

This chain connects TRBV9 to TRBJ2-1; D remains ambiguous. This CDR3 spans 15 amino acids. Germline V lookup: CDR1 SGDLS, CDR2 YYNGEE. Trimming pared 2 bases from V and 0 bases from J, leaving 9 bases between. CDR3 DNA: TGTGCCAGCAGCGTGGGCTTCAGCTCCTACAATGAGCAGTTCTTC. Encoded protein: CASSVGFSSYNEQFF.

J is TRBJ2-7 and V is TRBV18, with D possibly TRBD2 on 5 matching bases. V was shortened by 6 bases and J by 6 bases, with 15 bases between the two germline ends. Germline V gives CDR1 KGHSH, CDR2 LQKENI. This CDR3 comprises 13 residues. The CDR3 loop is CASSRADYGEQYF. CDR3 in DNA: TGTGCCAGCTCTCGCGCAGACTACGGCGAGCAGTACTTC.

This rearrangement joins TRBV27 to TRBJ2-7; 11 bases are shared with TRBD2. The CDR3 length is 15 residues. Germline V gene data show CDR1 as MNHEY and CDR2 as SMNVEV (reference sequence). The V segment lost 5 bases and the J segment 6 bases; nucleotides outside the gene matches: 9. The CDR3 spells CASSIHPSGRSEQYF. The CDR3 DNA follows: TGTGCCAGCAGTATTCACCCTAGCGGGAGGAGCGAGCAGTACTTC.

The V call is TRBV29-1, the J call TRBJ2-7, with D perhaps TRBD2 (5 bases). Germline V gene data show CDR1 as SQVTM and CDR2 as ANQGSEA. The CDR3 is made up of 12 amino acids. Trimming removed 0 bases from V and 11 bases from J, with 14 bases in between. CDR3 in amino acids: CSVEEAGELEYF. The DNA for the CDR3 is TGCAGCGTTGAAGAGGCCGGGGAGCTGGAGTACTTC.